This T cell receptor (beta chain) was captured in a study of regulatory T cells in long-lasting Graves disease. With iRepertoire HTBI primers and Arm-PCR of CDR3 regions, TCR beta libraries were built. TCRdb analysed the multiplex PCR reads with MiXCR anew, one entry per CDR3 protein. The repertoire holds about 430,000 distinct CDR3 sequences, around 23% seen once, with roughly 13% in the top ten. This clonotype has ten or more counts. Time point indicated: persistent/refractory GD, antithyroid drugs over 5 years with positive TRAb. Construction of the TCR library relied on RNA isolated from PBMCs. Germline V CDR1 and CDR2: MDHEN, SYDVKM. Between the trimmed V and J ends, which lost 6 bases and 7 bases, there was a span of 10 bases. CDR3 length: 12 amino acids.

This TCR was sampled from a female donor with Graves disease. Sequences were derived from peripheral blood mononuclear cells (PBMCs), sampled when the disease was refractory, from a patient treated with antithyroid drugs. This chain links TRBV28 with TRBJ1-5; D gene uncertain. In DNA form, the CDR3 reads TGTGCCAGCAGAGCTTTGGGACAGCCCCAGCATTTT. Its translation: CASRALGQPQHF.